A selection of T cell receptor beta chains follows, all from one sample in a study of blood T cell repertoires in COVID-19. This table comes from immunoSEQ multiplex PCR, and its TCRdb copy is limited to in-frame clones, with some not included. In the table there are around 160,000 clones, 65% to 90% of which are singletons. Sequencing was carried out using peripheral blood. The receptor source for this set is a man aged 60 to 69 with acute or convalescent COVID-19. CDR3s include the opening cysteine and the closing phenylalanine or tryptophan. The D gene is left open where the match is weak. Part of the rows lack a size; the others show once, few, many or a class for expanded clones.

clone_size: NA
j_call: TRBJ1-4
cdr3_length: 16
d_call: NA
v_call: TRBV5-1
cdr3_nt: TGCGCCAGCAGCCCCCAGCAGGGCACAACTAATGAAAAACTGTTTTTT
cdr3_aa: CASSPQQGTTNEKLFF

clone_size: NA
j_call: TRBJ2-7
cdr3_length: 14
d_call: NA
v_call: TRBV4-2
cdr3_nt: TGTGCCAGCAGCCAAGAGAACAGGGCCTACGAGCAGTACTTC
cdr3_aa: CASSQENRAYEQYF

clone_size: NA
j_call: TRBJ2-7
cdr3_length: 14
d_call: NA
v_call: TRBV5-1
cdr3_nt: TGCGCCAGCAGCTCGACAGTTTACTCCTACGAGCAGTACTTC
cdr3_aa: CASSSTVYSYEQYF

clone_size: NA
j_call: TRBJ2-5
cdr3_length: 16
d_call: TRBD2
v_call: TRBV3-1/TRBV3-2
cdr3_nt: TGTGCCAGCAGCCCGAGGACTAGCGGGAGGGCGGAGACCCAGTACTTC
cdr3_aa: CASSPRTSGRAETQYF

clone_size: NA
j_call: TRBJ2-7
cdr3_length: 15
d_call: NA
v_call: TRBV5-6
cdr3_nt: TGTGCCAGCAGCCCTCGGGGTTTCGGCTCCTACGAGCAGTACTTC
cdr3_aa: CASSPRGFGSYEQYF

clone_size: NA
j_call: TRBJ2-2
cdr3_length: 13
d_call: NA
v_call: TRBV18
cdr3_nt: TGTGCCAGCTCTGCAGCGCACGCCGGGGAGCTGTTTTTT
cdr3_aa: CASSAAHAGELFF

clone_size: once
j_call: TRBJ2-5
cdr3_length: 13
d_call: TRBD1
v_call: TRBV28
cdr3_nt: TGTGCCACCTGGACAGGGGGGGAAGAGACCCAGTACTTC
cdr3_aa: CATWTGGEETQYF

clone_size: NA
j_call: TRBJ2-1
cdr3_length: 17
d_call: TRBD1
v_call: TRBV28
cdr3_nt: TGTGCCAGCAAGACAGGGGGGCAGCGACTTGTGCACAATGAGCAGTTCTTC
cdr3_aa: CASKTGGQRLVHNEQFF

clone_size: NA
j_call: TRBJ1-3
cdr3_length: 14
d_call: TRBD1
v_call: TRBV18
cdr3_nt: TGTGCCAGCTCACCTGGACAGGGCGGAAACACCATATATTTT
cdr3_aa: CASSPGQGGNTIYF

clone_size: NA
j_call: TRBJ2-3
cdr3_length: 18
d_call: TRBD2
v_call: TRBV24-1
cdr3_nt: TGTGCCACCAGTGATTCCCGTAGCGGGACCTGGGTAACAGATACGCAGTATTTT
cdr3_aa: CATSDSRSGTWVTDTQYF

clone_size: NA
j_call: TRBJ1-2
cdr3_length: 13
d_call: TRBD1
v_call: TRBV12-3/TRBV12-4
cdr3_nt: TGTGCCAGCAGTTTGGGACAGAACTATGGCTACACCTTC
cdr3_aa: CASSLGQNYGYTF